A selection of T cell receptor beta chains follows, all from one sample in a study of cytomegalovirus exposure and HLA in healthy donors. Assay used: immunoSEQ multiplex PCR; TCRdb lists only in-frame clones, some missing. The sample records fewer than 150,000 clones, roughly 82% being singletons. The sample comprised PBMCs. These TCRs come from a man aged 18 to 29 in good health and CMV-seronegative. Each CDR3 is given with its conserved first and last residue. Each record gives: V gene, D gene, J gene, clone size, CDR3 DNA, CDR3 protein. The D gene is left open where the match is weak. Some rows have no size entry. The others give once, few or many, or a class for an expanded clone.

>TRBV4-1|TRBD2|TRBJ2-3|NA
TGCGCCAGCAGCCAAGGGGCTAGCGGAGACCTCACAGATACGCAGTATTTT
CASSQGASGDLTDTQYF
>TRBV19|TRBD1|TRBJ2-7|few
TGTGCCAGTAGCCCCGGGACAGTAAACTACGAGCAGTACTTC
CASSPGTVNYEQYF
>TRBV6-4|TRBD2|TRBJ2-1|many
TGTGCCAGCAGTAGCGGGAGTTACAATGAGCAGTTCTTC
CASSSGSYNEQFF
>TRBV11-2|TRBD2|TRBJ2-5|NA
TGTGCCAGCAGCTTAGGAAGGACTAGCGGGAGGAAGGGGCAAGAGACCCAGTACTTC
CASSLGRTSGRKGQETQYF
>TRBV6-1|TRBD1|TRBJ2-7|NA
TGTGCCAGCAGTGAAGGGGACAGGGTCGCCGAGCAGTACTTC
CASSEGDRVAEQYF
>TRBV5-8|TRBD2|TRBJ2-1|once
TGTGCCAGCAGCTTGGGCAGCGGGGGGATCAATGAGCAGTTCTTC
CASSLGSGGINEQFF
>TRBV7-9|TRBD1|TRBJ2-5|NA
TGTGCCAGCGAAGGGACAGTCCAAGAGACCCAGTACTTC
CASEGTVQETQYF
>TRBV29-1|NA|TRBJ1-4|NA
TGCAGCGTTGAAGGGGAGGGTGAAAAACTGTTTTTT
CSVEGEGEKLFF
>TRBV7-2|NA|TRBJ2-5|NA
TGTGCCAGCAGCCCACCGGGGGTAGAGACCCAGTACTTC
CASSPPGVETQYF
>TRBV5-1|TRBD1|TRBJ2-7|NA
TGCGCCAGCAGCTTGTTTCCGGGACAGGGTTTCGACGAGCAGTACTTC
CASSLFPGQGFDEQYF
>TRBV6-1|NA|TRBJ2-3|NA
TGTGCCAGCAGTGATTCAGGGGATATGAGGACAGATACGCAGTATTTT
CASSDSGDMRTDTQYF
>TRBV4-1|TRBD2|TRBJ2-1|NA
TGCGCCAGCAGCCGATCGGTCCGCGGGGGGGCCGTGAATGAGCAGTTCTTC
CASSRSVRGGAVNEQFF
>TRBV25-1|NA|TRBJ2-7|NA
TGTGCCAGCAGTGGGGGGCCCGGGGAGCAGTACTTC
CASSGGPGEQYF
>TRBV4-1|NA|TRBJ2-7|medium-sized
TGCGCCAGCAGCCAACCGGACACCTTATACGAGCAGTACTTC
CASSQPDTLYEQYF
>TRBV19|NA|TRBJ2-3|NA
TGTGCCAGTAGTACGGTTTATACGCAGTATTTT
CASSTVYTQYF
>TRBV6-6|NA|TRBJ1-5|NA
TGTGCCAGCAGTTCAGAAGCGGGTCAGCCCCAGCATTTT
CASSSEAGQPQHF
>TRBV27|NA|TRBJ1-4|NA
TGTGCCAGCAGTAGTTTGACACCTAATGAAAAACTGTTTTTT
CASSSLTPNEKLFF
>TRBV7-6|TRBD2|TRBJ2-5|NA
TGTGCCAGCAGCTTCGGCGGGGGTAGAGGGGAGACCCAGTACTTC
CASSFGGGRGETQYF
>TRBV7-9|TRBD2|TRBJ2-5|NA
TGTGCCAGCAGCGGAGGGACTAGCGGAACCGGGGAGACCCAGTACTTC
CASSGGTSGTGETQYF
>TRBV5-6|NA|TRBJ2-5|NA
TGTGCCAGCAGTTATTCCTCCCGGGACATAGAAGAGACCCAGTACTTC
CASSYSSRDIEETQYF
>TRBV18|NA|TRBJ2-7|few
TGTGCCAGCTCCCCACTTCGACAGTACTCTGTCCACGAGCAGTACTTC
CASSPLRQYSVHEQYF
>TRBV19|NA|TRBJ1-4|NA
TGTGCCAGTAGCCGACAGGCTAATGAAAAACTGTTTTTT
CASSRQANEKLFF
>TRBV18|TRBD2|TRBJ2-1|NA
TGTGCCAGCTCACCATCGACTAGCGGGGTCACCTACAATGAGCAGTTCTTC
CASSPSTSGVTYNEQFF
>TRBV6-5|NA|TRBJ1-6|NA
TGTGCCAGCAGTTATTCGGAGAATAATTCACCCCTCCACTTT
CASSYSENNSPLHF
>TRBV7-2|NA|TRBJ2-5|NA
TGTGCCAGCAGCCTCGGGGACCAAGAGACCCAGTACTTC
CASSLGDQETQYF
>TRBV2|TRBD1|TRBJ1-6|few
TGTGCCAGCAGTTACGGACAGGGGAACTCTAATTCACCCCTCCACTTT
CASSYGQGNSNSPLHF
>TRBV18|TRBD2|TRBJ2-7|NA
TGTGCCAGCTCACCACTGACTAGCGGTCCCTCCTACGAGCAGTACTTC
CASSPLTSGPSYEQYF
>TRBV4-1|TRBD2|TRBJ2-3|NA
TGCGCCAGCAGCCAAGATTTTAGCGGGGCTAGCACAGATACGCAGTATTTT
CASSQDFSGASTDTQYF
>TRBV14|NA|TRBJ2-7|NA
TGTGCCAGCAGCCAAGACGGCAGGTTGTACGAGCAGTACTTC
CASSQDGRLYEQYF
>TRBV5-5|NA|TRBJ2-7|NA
TGTGCCAGCAGCTTTACAGGGAACTACGAGCAGTACTTC
CASSFTGNYEQYF
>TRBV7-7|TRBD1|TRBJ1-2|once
TGTGCTAGCAGCCTACTTGGACAGGGGCTCTATGGCTACACCTTC
CASSLLGQGLYGYTF
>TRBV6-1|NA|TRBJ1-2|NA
TGTGCCAGCAACCTCAGGGTAGGCTATGGCTACACCTTC
CASNLRVGYGYTF
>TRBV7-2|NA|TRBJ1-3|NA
TGTGCCAGCAGCTTAGGTCAGGGCTCTGGAAACACCATATATTTT
CASSLGQGSGNTIYF
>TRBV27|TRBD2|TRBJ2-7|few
TGTGCCAGCGGGTCCGGGACTAGCCCCTACGAGCAGTACTTC
CASGSGTSPYEQYF
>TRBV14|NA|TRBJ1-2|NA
TGTGCCAGCAGCCAAGCAGACTATGGCTACACCTTC
CASSQADYGYTF
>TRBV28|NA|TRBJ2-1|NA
TGTGCCAGCAGTTCCATCAGGGGTATGGGGGACAATGAGCAGTTCTTC
CASSSIRGMGDNEQFF
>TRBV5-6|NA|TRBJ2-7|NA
TGTGCCAGCAGCTCGGACATCACACCTTACGAGCAGTACTTC
CASSSDITPYEQYF
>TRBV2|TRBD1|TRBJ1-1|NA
TGTGCCAGCAGTGAACCCGGGACAGGGGCCCTGAACACTGAAGCTTTCTTT
CASSEPGTGALNTEAFF
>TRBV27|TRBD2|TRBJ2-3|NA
TGTGCCAGCAGCAGGACTAGCGGATCAGATACGCAGTATTTT
CASSRTSGSDTQYF
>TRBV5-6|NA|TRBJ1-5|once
TGTGCCAGCAGCTTCATGTCTAACAGGGCAATTCGTCAGCCCCAGCATTTT
CASSFMSNRAIRQPQHF
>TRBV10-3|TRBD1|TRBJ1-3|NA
TGTGCCATCAGTGAGATGCAGGGGGCAACAGGAAACACCATATATTTT
CAISEMQGATGNTIYF
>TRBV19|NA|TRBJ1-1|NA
TGTGCCAGTAGTAAACCAAGAGTGAACACTGAAGCTTTCTTT
CASSKPRVNTEAFF
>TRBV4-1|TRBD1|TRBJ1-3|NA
TGCGCCAGCAGCCAAGTGGGGGACAGGGCTAACACCATATATTTT
CASSQVGDRANTIYF
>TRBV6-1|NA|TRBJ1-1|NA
TGTGCCAGCAGACACCGAGGGACTGAAGCTTTCTTT
CASRHRGTEAFF
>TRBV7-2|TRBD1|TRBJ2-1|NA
TGTGCCAGCAGCTCTACCGGGACAGCGTACAATGAGCAGTTCTTC
CASSSTGTAYNEQFF
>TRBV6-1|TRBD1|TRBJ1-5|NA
TGTGCCAGCAGTGAATTGGGGACAGCGGTTTATGGCAATCAGCCCCAGCATTTT
CASSELGTAVYGNQPQHF
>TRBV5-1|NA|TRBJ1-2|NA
TGCGCCAGCAGCCTTCAGGCTAACTATGGCTACACCTTC
CASSLQANYGYTF
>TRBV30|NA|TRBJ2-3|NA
TGTGCCTGGAGTGGGGGGACAAGTAGCACAGATACGCAGTATTTT
CAWSGGTSSTDTQYF
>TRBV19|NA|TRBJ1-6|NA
TGTGCCAGTGGAAAACAGGGTAGCAATTCACCCCTCCACTTT
CASGKQGSNSPLHF
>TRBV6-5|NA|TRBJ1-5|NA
TGTGCCAGCACTCCCACGCGGGGGGGACAGCCCCAGCATTTT
CASTPTRGGQPQHF
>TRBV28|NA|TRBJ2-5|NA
TGTGCCAGCAGCCCCCAGGGTTTTCGAGAGACCCAGTACTTC
CASSPQGFRETQYF
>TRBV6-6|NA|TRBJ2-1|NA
TGTGCCAGCAGTAAAACCGGGTCCGGGGGAGAGCAGTTCTTC
CASSKTGSGGEQFF
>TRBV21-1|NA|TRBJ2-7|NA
TGTGCCAGCAGCAAAAAATTATGGGACAGAACGTACGAGCAGTACTTC
CASSKKLWDRTYEQYF
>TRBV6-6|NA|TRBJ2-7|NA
TGTGCCAGCAGTTACGGTACCGGGGGGCCTAGGGAGCAGTACTTC
CASSYGTGGPREQYF
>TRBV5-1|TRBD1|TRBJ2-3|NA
TGCGCCAGCAGCCAACGGGACAGCTCCACAGATACGCAGTATTTT
CASSQRDSSTDTQYF
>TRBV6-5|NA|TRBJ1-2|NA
TGTGCCAGCAGTGAAGCTCCAAAGGGGCCCCACACCTTC
CASSEAPKGPHTF
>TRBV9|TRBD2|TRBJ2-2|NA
TGTGCCAGCAGCGTAAATAGCGGGGGGGCACGGAACACCGGGGAGCTGTTTTTT
CASSVNSGGARNTGELFF
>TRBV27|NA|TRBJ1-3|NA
TGTGCCAGCAGGAGCGGGGCTAGCTCTGGAAACACCATATATTTT
CASRSGASSGNTIYF
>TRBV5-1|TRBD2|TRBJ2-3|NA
TGCGCCAGCAGCTTGCGACTAGCGGGAGATACGCAGTATTTT
CASSLRLAGDTQYF
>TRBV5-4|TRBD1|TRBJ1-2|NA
TGTGCCAGCAGCTTGGTGGGGGACAGAAAAAACTATGGCTACACCTTC
CASSLVGDRKNYGYTF